This T cell receptor (beta chain) comes out of a study of CD8+CD57+ T cells in acquired aplastic anemia. General study findings and limits: Roughly 29 was the count of CD8+ CDR3 sequences that patients shared with controls.

This clonotype was counted between two and nine times. Its specificity is not known. Researchers used genomic DNA as the template to profile TCR beta VDJ and CDR3. TCRdb used MiXCR to reprocess the reads, holding one entry per CDR3 protein. The sample yields 150,000 to 200,000 distinct CDR3 sequences, around 40% seen once. Germline CDR1 reads WSHSY; CDR2 reads SAAADI. V lost 8 bases and J lost 3; bases outside the gene matches: 15. This CDR3 has 16 residues. This chain links TRBV10-2 with TRBJ2-7; 8 positions match TRBD1. The sequence derives from a human donor in good health. Sequencing used sorted CD4+, CD8+, or CD8+CD57+ T cells (not recorded which) from PBMCs. In DNA form, the CDR3 reads TGCGCCAGCGCTCGGGCAACGGGACAGGTGAACTACGAGCAGTACTTC. Translation gives CASARATGQVNYEQYF.